This paragraph reports one TCR beta chain. In TCRdb, the 5' RACE reads were re-called with MiXCR into one record per CDR3 protein. This sample carries about 100,000 distinct CDR3 sequences, under 30% of them seen once, and the ten largest clones take 9% to 15%. V was trimmed by 5 bases and J by 2 bases, leaving 9 bases between them. Germline-derived CDR1 and CDR2 are SGHTA and FQGNSA. CDR3 length: 13 residues. This sample stems from a study of CD8 T cells in ankylosing spondylitis. Sample: synovial fluid, either unsorted or a sorted T cell fraction (not recorded which). The chain uses TRBV7-2 and TRBJ2-5; D unresolved. The TCR was taken from a male donor with ankylosing spondylitis. DNA for the CDR3: TGTGCCAGCAGCCTACGGATTCAAGAGACCCAGTACTTC. It specifies CASSLRIQETQYF.